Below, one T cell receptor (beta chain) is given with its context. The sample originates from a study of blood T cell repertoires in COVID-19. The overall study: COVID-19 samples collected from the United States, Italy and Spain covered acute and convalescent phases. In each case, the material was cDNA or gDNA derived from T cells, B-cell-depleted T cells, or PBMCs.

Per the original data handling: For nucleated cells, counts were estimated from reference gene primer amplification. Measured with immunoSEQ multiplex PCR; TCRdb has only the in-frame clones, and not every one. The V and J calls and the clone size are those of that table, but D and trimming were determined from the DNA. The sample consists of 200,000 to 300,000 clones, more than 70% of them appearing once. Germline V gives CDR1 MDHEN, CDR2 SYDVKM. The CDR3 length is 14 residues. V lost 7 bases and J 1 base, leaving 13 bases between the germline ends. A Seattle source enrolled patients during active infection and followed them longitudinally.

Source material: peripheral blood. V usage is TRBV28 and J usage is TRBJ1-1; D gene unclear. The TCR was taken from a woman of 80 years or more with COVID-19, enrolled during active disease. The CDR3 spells CASKERRGNTEAFF. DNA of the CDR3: TGTGCCAGCAAGGAAAGGCGGGGGAACACTGAAGCTTTCTTT. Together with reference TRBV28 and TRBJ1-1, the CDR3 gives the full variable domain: DVKVTQSSRYLVKRTGEKVFLECVQDMDHENMFWYRQDPGLGLRLIYFSYDVKMKEKGDIPEGYSVSREKKERFSLILESASTNQTSMYLCASKERRGNTEAFFGQGTRLTVV.